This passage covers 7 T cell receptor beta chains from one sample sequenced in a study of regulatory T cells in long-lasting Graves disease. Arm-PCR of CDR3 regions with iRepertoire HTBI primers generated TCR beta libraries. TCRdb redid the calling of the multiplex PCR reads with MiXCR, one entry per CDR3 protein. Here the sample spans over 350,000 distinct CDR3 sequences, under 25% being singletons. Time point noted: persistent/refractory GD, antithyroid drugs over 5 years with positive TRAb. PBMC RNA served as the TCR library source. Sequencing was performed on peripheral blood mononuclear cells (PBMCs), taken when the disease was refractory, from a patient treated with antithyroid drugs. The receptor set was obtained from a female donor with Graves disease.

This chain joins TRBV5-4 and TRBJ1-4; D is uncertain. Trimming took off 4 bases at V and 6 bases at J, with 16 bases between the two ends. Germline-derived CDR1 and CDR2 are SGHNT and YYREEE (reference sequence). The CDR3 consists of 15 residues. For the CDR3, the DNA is TGTGCCAGCAGCAGCGGTGGGTGGGCGGATGAAAAACTGTTTTTT. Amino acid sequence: CASSSGGWADEKLFF.

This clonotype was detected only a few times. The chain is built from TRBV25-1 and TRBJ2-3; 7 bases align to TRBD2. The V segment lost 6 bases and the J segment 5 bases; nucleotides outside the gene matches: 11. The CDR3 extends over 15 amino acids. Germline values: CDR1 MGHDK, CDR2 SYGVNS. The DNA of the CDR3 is TGTGCCAGCAGCGCCCAGGGTCTAGCGGAAGATACGCAGTATTTT. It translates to CASSAQGLAEDTQYF.

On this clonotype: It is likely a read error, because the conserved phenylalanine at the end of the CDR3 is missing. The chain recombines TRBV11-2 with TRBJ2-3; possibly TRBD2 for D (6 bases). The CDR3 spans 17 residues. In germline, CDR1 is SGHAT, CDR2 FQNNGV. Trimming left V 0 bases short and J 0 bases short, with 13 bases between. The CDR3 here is CASSLDPPGLSTDTQYL. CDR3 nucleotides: TGTGCCAGCAGCTTAGATCCACCGGGACTCAGCACAGATACGCAGTATTTG.

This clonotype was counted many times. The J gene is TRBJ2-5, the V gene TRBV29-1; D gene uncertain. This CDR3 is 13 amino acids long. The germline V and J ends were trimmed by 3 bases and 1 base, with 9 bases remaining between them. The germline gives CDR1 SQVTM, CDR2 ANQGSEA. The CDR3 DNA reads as TGCAGCGTTGACCGGGCCAGCCAAGAGACCCAGTACTTC. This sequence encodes CSVDRASQETQYF.

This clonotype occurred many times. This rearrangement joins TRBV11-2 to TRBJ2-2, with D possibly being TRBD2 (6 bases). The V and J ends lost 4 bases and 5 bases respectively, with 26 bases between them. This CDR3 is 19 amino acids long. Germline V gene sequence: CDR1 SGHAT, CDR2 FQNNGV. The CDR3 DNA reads TGTGCCAGCAGCTCCCATCCTCGTTCGGGAGTAAGTGGAACCGGGGAGCTGTTTTTT. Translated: CASSSHPRSGVSGTGELFF.

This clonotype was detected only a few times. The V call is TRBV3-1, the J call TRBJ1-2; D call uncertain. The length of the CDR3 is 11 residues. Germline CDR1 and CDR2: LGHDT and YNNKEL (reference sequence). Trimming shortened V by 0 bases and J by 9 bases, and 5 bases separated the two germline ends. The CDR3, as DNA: TGTGCCAGCAGCCAAGATTCCCGCTACACCTTC. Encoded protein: CASSQDSRYTF.

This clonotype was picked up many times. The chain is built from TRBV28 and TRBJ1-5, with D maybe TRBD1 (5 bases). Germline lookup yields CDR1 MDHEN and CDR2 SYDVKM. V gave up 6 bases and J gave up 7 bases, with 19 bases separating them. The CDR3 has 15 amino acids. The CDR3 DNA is TGTGCCAGCAGCTCGGGGGGAAGTCTGGAACAGCCCCAGCATTTT. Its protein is CASSSGGSLEQPQHF.